The present T cell receptor (beta chain) was sequenced within a study of type 1 regulatory T cells. At the level of the study: T-allo10 is an in vitro-generated, Tr1-enriched CD4 T cell product specific for alloantigen. Regarding the study as a whole: Compared with non-type 1 regulatory T cells, type 1 regulatory T cells showed a more restricted TCR repertoire.

TCRdb reanalysed the reads using MiXCR and keeps one entry per CDR3 protein. The repertoire has about 42,000 distinct CDR3 sequences, 9.5% to 15% of them found once; the top ten carry around 8%. The V gene end was trimmed by 3 bases and the J gene end by 5 bases; junction bases not matched to a gene: 12. CDR3 length: 17 residues. From germline, CDR1 is MNHEY and CDR2 SMNVEV (reference sequence). Concerning this clonotype itself: Its target is not known.

The sequenced sample consisted of cultured non-Tr1 T cells, either the whole culture or a sorted T cell fraction (not recorded which). The rearrangement joins TRBV27 to TRBJ2-1; TRBD2 matches 8 bases. This receptor was identified in a human donor in good health. CDR3 sequence reads: CASSFTPSGSWNNEQFF. Written as DNA, the CDR3 is TGTGCCAGCAGTTTCACTCCCAGCGGGAGCTGGAACAATGAGCAGTTCTTC.